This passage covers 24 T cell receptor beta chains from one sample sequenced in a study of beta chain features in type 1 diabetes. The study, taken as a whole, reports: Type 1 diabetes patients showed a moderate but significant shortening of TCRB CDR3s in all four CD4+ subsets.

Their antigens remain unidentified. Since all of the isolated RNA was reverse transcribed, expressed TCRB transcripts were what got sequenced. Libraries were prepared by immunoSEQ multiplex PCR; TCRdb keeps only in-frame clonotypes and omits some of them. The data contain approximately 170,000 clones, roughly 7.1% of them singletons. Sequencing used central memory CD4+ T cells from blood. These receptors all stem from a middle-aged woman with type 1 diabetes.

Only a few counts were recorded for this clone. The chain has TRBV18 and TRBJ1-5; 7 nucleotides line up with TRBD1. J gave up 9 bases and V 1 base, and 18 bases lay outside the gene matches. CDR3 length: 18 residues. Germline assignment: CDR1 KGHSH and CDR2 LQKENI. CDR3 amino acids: CASSPHPLTGPLSRPQHF. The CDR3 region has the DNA TGTGCCAGCTCACCACACCCCTTGACAGGGCCCCTGTCAAGGCCCCAGCATTTT.

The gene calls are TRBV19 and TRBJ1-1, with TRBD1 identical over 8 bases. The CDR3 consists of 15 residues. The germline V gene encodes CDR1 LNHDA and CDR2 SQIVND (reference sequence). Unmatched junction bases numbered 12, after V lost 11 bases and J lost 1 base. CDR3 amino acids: CAATGTTGANTEAFF. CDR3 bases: TGTGCCGCCACGGGAACGACAGGGGCGAACACTGAAGCTTTCTTT.

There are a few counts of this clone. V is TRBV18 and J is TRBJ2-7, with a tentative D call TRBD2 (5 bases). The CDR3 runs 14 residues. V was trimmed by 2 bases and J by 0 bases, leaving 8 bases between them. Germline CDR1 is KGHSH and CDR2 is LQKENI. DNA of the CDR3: TGTGCCAGCTCACCATCTAGCATCTCCTACGAGCAGTACTTC. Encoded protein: CASSPSSISYEQYF.

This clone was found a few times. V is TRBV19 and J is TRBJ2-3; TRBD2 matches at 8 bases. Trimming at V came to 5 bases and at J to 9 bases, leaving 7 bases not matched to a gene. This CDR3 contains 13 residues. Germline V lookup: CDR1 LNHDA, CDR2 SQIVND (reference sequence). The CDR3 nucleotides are TGTGCCAGTAGTGACGGTCGGGAGGGAACGCAGTATTTT. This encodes CASSDGREGTQYF.

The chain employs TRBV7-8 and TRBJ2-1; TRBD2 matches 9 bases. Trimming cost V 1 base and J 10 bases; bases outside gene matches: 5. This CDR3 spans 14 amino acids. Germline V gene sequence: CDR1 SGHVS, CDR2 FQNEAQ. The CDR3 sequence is CASSLDTSGLEQFF. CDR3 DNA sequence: TGTGCCAGCAGCTTAGATACTAGCGGGCTGGAGCAGTTCTTC.

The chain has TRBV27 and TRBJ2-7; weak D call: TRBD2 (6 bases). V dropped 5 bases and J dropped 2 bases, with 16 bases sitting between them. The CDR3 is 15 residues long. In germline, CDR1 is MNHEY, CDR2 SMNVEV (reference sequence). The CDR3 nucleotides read TGTGCCAGCAGTCCAATCGTAGGGGAGGCCTACGAGCAGTACTTC. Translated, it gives CASSPIVGEAYEQYF.

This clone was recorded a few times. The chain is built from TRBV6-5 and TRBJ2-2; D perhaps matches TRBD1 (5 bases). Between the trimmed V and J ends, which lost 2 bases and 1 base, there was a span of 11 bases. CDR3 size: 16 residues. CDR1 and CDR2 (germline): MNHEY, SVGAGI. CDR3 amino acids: CASSYVGHRNTGELFF. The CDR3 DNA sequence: TGTGCCAGCAGTTACGTAGGACACAGGAACACCGGGGAGCTGTTTTTT.

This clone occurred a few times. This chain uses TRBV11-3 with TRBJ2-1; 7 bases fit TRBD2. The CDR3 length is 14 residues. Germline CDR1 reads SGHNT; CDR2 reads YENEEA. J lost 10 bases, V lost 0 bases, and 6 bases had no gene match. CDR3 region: CASSLETGGGEQFF. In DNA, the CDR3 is TGTGCCAGCAGCTTAGAGACGGGGGGAGGGGAGCAGTTCTTC.

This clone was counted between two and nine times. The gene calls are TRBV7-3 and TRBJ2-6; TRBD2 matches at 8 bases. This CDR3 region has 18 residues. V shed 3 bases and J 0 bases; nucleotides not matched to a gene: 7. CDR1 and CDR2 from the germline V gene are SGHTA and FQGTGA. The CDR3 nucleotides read TGTGCCAGCAGCTTCTCGCGGGGGGCCACCTCTGGGGCCAACGTCCTGACTTTC. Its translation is CASSFSRGATSGANVLTF.

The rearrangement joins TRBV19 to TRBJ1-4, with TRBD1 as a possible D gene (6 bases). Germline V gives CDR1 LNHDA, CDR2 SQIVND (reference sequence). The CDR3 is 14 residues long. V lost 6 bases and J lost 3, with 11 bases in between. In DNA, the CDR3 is TGTGCCAGTAGGTTGGACAGCGCTAATGAAAAACTGTTTTTT. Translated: CASRLDSANEKLFF.

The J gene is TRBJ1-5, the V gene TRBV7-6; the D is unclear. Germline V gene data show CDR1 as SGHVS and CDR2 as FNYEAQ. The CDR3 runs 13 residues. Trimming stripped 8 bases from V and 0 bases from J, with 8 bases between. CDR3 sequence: CASAGNSNQPQHF. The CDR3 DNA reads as TGTGCCAGCGCCGGTAATAGCAATCAGCCCCAGCATTTT. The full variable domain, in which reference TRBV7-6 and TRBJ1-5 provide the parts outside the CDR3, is GAGVSQSPRYKVTKRGQDVALRCDPISGHVSLYWYRQALGQGPEFLTYFNYEAQQDKSGLPNDRFSAERPEGSISTLTIQRTEQRDSAMYRCASAGNSNQPQHFGDGTRLSIL.

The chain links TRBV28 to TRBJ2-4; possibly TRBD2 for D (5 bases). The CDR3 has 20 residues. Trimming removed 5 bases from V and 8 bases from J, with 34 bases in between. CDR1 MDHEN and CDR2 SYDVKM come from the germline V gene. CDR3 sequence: CASSPIRRSGFLTFRHIQYF. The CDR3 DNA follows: TGTGCCAGCAGTCCGATTAGGAGGTCTGGATTCCTTACGTTTAGGCACATTCAGTACTTC. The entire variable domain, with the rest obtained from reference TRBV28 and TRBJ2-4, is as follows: DVKVTQSSRYLVKRTGEKVFLECVQDMDHENMFWYRQDPGLGLRLIYFSYDVKMKEKGDIPEGYSVSREKKERFSLILESASTNQTSMYLCASSPIRRSGFLTFRHIQYFGAGTRLSVL.

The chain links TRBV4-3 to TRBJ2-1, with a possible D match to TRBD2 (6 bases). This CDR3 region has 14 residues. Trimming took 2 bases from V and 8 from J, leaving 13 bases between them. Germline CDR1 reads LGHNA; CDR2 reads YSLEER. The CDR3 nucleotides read TGCGCCAGCAGCCAACCTACGGGGGTCTATGAGCAGTTCTTC. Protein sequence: CASSQPTGVYEQFF.

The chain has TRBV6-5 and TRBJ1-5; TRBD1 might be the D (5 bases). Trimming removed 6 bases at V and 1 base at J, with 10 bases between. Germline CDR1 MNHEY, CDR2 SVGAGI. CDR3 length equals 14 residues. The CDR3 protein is CASSPRGSNQPQHF. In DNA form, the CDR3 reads TGTGCCAGCAGCCCCCGGGGGAGCAATCAGCCCCAGCATTTT.

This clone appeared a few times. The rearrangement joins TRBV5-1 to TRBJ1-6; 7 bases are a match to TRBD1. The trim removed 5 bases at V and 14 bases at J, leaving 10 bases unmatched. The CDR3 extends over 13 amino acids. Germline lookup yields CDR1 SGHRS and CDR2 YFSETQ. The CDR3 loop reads CASRGTENSSLHF. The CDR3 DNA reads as TGCGCCAGCAGGGGGACAGAAAATTCTTCCCTCCACTTT.

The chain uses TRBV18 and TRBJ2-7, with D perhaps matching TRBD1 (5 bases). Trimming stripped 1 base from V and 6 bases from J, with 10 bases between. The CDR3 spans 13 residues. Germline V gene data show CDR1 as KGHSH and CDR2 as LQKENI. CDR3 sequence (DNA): TGTGCCAGCTCACCACAGGGTCAGGGCGAGCAGTACTTC. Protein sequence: CASSPQGQGEQYF.

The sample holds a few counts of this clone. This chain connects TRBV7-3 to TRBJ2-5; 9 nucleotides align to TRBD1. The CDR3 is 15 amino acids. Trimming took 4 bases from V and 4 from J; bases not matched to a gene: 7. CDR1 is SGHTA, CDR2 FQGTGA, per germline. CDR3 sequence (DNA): TGTGCCAGCAGCTCCCAGGGACAGGGAGGAGAGACCCAGTACTTC. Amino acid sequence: CASSSQGQGGETQYF.

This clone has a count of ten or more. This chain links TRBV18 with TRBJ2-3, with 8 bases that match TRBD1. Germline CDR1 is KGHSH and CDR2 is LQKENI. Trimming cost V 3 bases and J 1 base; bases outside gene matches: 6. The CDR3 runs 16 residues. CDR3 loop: CASSPNSGGGTDTQYF. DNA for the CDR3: TGTGCCAGCTCACCCAATTCAGGGGGCGGCACAGATACGCAGTATTTT.

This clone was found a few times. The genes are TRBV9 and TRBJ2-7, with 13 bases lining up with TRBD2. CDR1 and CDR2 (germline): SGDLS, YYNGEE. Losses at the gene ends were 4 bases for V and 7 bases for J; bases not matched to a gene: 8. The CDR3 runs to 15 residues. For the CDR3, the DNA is TGTGCCAGCAGCCCTATTGGACTAGCGGGAGTAGAGCAGTACTTC. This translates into CASSPIGLAGVEQYF. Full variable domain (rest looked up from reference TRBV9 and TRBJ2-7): DSGVTQTPKHLITATGQRVTLRCSPRSGDLSVYWYQQSLDQGLQFLIQYYNGEERAKGNILERFSAQQFPDLHSELNLSSLELGDSALYFCASSPIGLAGVEQYFGPGTRLTVT.

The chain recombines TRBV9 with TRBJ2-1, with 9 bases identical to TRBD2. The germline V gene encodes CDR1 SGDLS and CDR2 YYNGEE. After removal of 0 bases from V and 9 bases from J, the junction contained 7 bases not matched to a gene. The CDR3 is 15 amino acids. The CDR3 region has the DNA TGTGCCAGCAGCGTAGCTGGCGGGAGGGCCGGTGAGCAGTTCTTC. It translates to CASSVAGGRAGEQFF.

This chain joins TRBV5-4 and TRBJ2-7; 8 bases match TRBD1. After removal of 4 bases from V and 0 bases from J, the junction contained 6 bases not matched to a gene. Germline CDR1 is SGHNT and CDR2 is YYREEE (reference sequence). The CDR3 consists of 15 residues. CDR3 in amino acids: CASSSTGGPSYEQYF. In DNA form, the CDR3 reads TGTGCCAGCAGCAGTACAGGGGGACCCTCCTACGAGCAGTACTTC.

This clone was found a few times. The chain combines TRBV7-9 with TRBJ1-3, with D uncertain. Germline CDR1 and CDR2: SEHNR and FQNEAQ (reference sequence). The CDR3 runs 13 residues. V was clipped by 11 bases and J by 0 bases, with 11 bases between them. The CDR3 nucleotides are TGTGCCGGCGCAGGCATCTCTGGAAACACCATATATTTT. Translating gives CAGAGISGNTIYF.

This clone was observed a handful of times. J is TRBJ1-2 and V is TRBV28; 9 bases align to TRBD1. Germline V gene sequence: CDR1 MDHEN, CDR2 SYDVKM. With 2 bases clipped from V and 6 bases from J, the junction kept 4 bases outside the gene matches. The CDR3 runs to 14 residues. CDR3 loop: CASSLGDREDGYTF. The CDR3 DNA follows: TGTGCCAGCAGTTTAGGGGACAGGGAAGATGGCTACACCTTC.

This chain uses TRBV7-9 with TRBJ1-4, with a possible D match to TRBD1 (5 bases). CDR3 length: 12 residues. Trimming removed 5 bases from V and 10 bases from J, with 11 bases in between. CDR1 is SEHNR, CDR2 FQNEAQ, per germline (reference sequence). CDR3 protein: CASSTGGAKLFF. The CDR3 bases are TGTGCCAGCAGCACGGGAGGGGCAAAACTGTTTTTT.